The 20 T cell receptor beta chains below were found in one sample sequenced in a study of blood T cell repertoires in COVID-19. Sequencing was performed with immunoSEQ multiplex PCR; in TCRdb, only in-frame clones are kept and a portion is missing. Of more than 85,000 clones in the sample, over 70% are singletons; the top ten hold around a quarter. Sequenced input: peripheral blood. The receptors come from an older man with active or convalescent COVID-19.

V and J are TRBV10-2 and TRBJ1-1, with D possibly being TRBD1 (6 bases). Looked up from germline, CDR1 is WSHSY and CDR2 is SAAADI. CDR3 length equals 13 residues. V was pared by 6 bases and J by 5 bases, with 13 bases between. CDR3: CASRQGSGTEAFF. In nucleotides, the CDR3 is TGCGCCAGCAGACAGGGCTCGGGGACTGAAGCTTTCTTT.

CDR3 in amino acids: CASSLEGRNQETQYF. CDR3 nucleotides: TGCGCCAGCAGCTTGGAGGGGCGAAACCAAGAGACCCAGTACTTC. The chain is built from TRBV5-1 and TRBJ2-5; D is possibly TRBD1 (5 bases). In germline, CDR1 is SGHRS, CDR2 YFSETQ. V was trimmed by 0 bases and J by 0 bases, leaving 9 bases between them. The CDR3 has 15 amino acids. Looking up the rest from reference TRBV5-1 and TRBJ2-5 gives the full variable domain: KAGVTQTPRYLIKTRGQQVTLSCSPISGHRSVSWYQQTPGQGLQFLFEYFSETQRNKGNFPGRFSGRQFSNSRSEMNVSTLELGDSALYLCASSLEGRNQETQYFGPGTRLLVL.

The chain couples TRBV10-3 to TRBJ2-1; D possibly corresponds to TRBD2 (7 bases). CDR1 is ENHRY and CDR2 is SYGVKD in the germline V gene. The V gene lost 9 bases and the J gene lost 5 bases, with 20 bases spanning the gap. The length of the CDR3 is 15 residues. The CDR3 loop is CAISRRGGRHNEQFF. The CDR3 coding sequence is TGTGCCATTTCGCGGCGCGGGGGCAGACACAATGAGCAGTTCTTC.

Comment on this clone: The junction departs from germline at one end; a sequencing error may be responsible. The J gene is TRBJ2-5, the V gene TRBV7-7; D may be TRBD1 (6 bases). This CDR3 region has 15 residues. Germline-derived CDR1 and CDR2 are SSHAT and FNYEAQ (reference sequence). The CDR3 sequence: CASSLGQGIQETQYF. The CDR3 DNA is TGTGCTAGCAGCTTGGGGCAGGGGATACAAGAGACCCAGTACTTC.

The V gene is TRBV6-2 or TRBV6-3, the J gene TRBJ1-5; no clear D gene. The germline gives CDR1 MNHEY, CDR2 SVGEGT. V gave up 1 base and J gave up 0 bases, with 7 bases separating them. The CDR3 contains 15 residues. The CDR3 here is CASSYLYNSNQPQHF. The DNA for the CDR3 is TGTGCCAGCAGTTACTTGTACAATAGCAATCAGCCCCAGCATTTT.

The CDR3 is CASSMDRISYEQYF. CDR3 coding DNA: TGTGCCAGCAGCATGGACAGGATATCCTACGAGCAGTACTTC. This rearrangement joins TRBV7-8 to TRBJ2-7; TRBD1 aligns across 7 bases. Germline V lookup: CDR1 SGHVS, CDR2 FQNEAQ. V shed 5 bases and J 1 base; nucleotides not matched to a gene: 5. The CDR3 has 14 amino acids.

This rearrangement joins TRBV2 to TRBJ2-5; D perhaps matches TRBD1 (7 bases). This CDR3 contains 13 residues. V lost 6 bases and J 5 bases, leaving 13 bases between the germline ends. Germline loops: CDR1 SNHLY, CDR2 FYNNEI. The CDR3, as DNA: TGTGCCAGCAGAGGGGCAGGGGGGGAGACCCAGTACTTC. The encoded protein is CASRGAGGETQYF.

This chain uses TRBV11-2 with TRBJ2-5; 8 nucleotides align to TRBD1. V shed 3 bases, J shed 2 bases, and the junction held 8 bases outside the gene matches. The CDR3 runs 16 residues. Germline-derived CDR1 and CDR2 are SGHAT and FQNNGV. CDR3 sequence: CASSFRGGQGQETQYF. The CDR3 bases are TGTGCCAGCAGCTTTAGAGGTGGACAGGGTCAAGAGACCCAGTACTTC.

V and J are TRBV6-6 and TRBJ1-1, with D perhaps TRBD1 (5 bases). Trimming shortened V by 8 bases and J by 1 base, and 11 bases separated the two germline ends. CDR3 length: 13 amino acids. Germline CDR1 and CDR2: MNHNY and SVGAGI (reference sequence). This chain's CDR3 is CASVGRANTEAFF. In DNA, the CDR3 is TGTGCCAGCGTCGGCAGGGCGAACACTGAAGCTTTCTTT.

The chain has TRBV6-6 and TRBJ1-5, with D possibly matching TRBD1 (6 bases). Germline CDR1 MNHNY, CDR2 SVGAGI (reference sequence). This CDR3 is 15 amino acids long. Trimming shortened V by 6 bases and J by 0 bases, and 12 bases separated the two germline ends. The CDR3 DNA follows: TGTGCCAGCAGCGGGGACACCTATAGCAATCAGCCCCAGCATTTT. Translation gives CASSGDTYSNQPQHF.

The V and J genes are TRBV6-6 and TRBJ1-5; TRBD1 aligns across 9 bases. This CDR3 has 16 amino acids. J was trimmed by 7 bases and V by 2 bases; bases with no gene match: 9. Germline assignment: CDR1 MNHNY and CDR2 SVGAGI (reference sequence). CDR3 nucleotide sequence: TGTGCCAGCAGTTACACCCACAGGGGGCAGGGGCAGCCCCAGCATTTT. It codes for CASSYTHRGQGQPQHF.

This clone was counted only a few times. This chain joins TRBV28 and TRBJ2-5; D may be TRBD2 (7 bases). This CDR3 contains 16 residues. V was trimmed by 7 bases and J by 3 bases, leaving 21 bases between them. Germline V CDR1 and CDR2: MDHEN, SYDVKM. The CDR3 DNA reads as TGTGCCAGCACCGTCTCGGGTAGGGGGGGTGAAGAGACCCAGTACTTC. Its translation is CASTVSGRGGEETQYF.

The chain couples TRBV12-3 or TRBV12-4 to TRBJ2-7, with D possibly TRBD1 on 6 matching bases. The V end lost 8 bases, the J end lost 6 bases, and 17 bases lay between the germline ends. CDR3 length: 13 amino acids. In DNA form, the CDR3 reads TGTGCCAGCCGCCGAGGGCAGGACAGCGAGCAGTACTTC. The encoded protein is CASRRGQDSEQYF.

V and J are TRBV5-1 and TRBJ1-4, with 8 bases matching TRBD1. This CDR3 contains 15 residues. Germline V gene data show CDR1 as SGHRS and CDR2 as YFSETQ. V lost 3 bases, J lost 8 bases, and 9 bases stayed unmatched. The CDR3 DNA reads TGCGCCAGCAGCTGGGGAACAGGGGGAGGCGAAAAACTGTTTTTT. It translates to CASSWGTGGGEKLFF.

This chain uses TRBV6-5 with TRBJ1-3, with TRBD1 matching over 9 bases. CDR1 and CDR2 from the germline V gene are MNHEY and SVGAGI. This CDR3 comprises 13 residues. Losses at the gene ends were 6 bases for V and 9 bases for J; bases not matched to a gene: 6. The CDR3 sequence is CASSPTGGRTIYF. The CDR3 bases are TGTGCCAGCAGCCCGACAGGGGGTCGCACCATATATTTT.

This chain links TRBV27 with TRBJ2-7, with 8 bases identical to TRBD2. Trimming cost V 5 bases and J 0 bases; bases outside gene matches: 9. Germline assignment: CDR1 MNHEY and CDR2 SMNVEV (reference sequence). The CDR3 runs 16 residues. The CDR3 sequence is CASSRLRGASSYEQYF. The CDR3 DNA reads as TGTGCCAGCAGTCGCTTGCGGGGGGCGAGCTCCTACGAGCAGTACTTC.

This CDR3 reads CASSLLAGGPLETQYF. DNA of the CDR3: TGTGCCAGCAGCCTTCTAGCGGGGGGGCCCCTAGAGACCCAGTACTTC. The chain combines TRBV9 with TRBJ2-5; 12 bases line up with TRBD2. The CDR3 has 16 amino acids. Germline values: CDR1 SGDLS, CDR2 YYNGEE. V lost 4 bases and J lost 4; bases outside the gene matches: 8.

The V call is TRBV7-2, the J call TRBJ2-1, with TRBD2 as a possible D gene (5 bases). In germline, CDR1 is SGHTA, CDR2 FQGNSA. V lost 5 bases to trimming and J lost 2 bases, with 10 bases between them. The CDR3 spans 14 residues. The CDR3 coding sequence is TGTGCCAGCAGCCCCCCGAGGGCCTACAATGAGCAGTTCTTC. This sequence encodes CASSPPRAYNEQFF.

This rearrangement joins TRBV28 to TRBJ2-7; 8 positions match TRBD2. V gave up 4 bases and J gave up 3 bases; unmatched junction bases: 11. The length of the CDR3 is 16 residues. Germline V gives CDR1 MDHEN, CDR2 SYDVKM. The CDR3 here is CASSYSPPSGSYEQYF. Written as DNA, the CDR3 is TGTGCCAGCAGTTACTCACCGCCCAGCGGGAGCTACGAGCAGTACTTC.

The chain couples TRBV24-1 to TRBJ2-2, with TRBD1 identical over 9 bases. This CDR3 has 15 residues. The ends lost 4 bases at V and 1 base at J; junction bases unmatched: 0. Germline assignment: CDR1 KGHDR and CDR2 SFDVKD. The CDR3: CATSEDRGNTGELFF. CDR3 sequence (DNA): TGTGCCACCAGTGAGGACAGGGGGAACACCGGGGAGCTGTTTTTT.